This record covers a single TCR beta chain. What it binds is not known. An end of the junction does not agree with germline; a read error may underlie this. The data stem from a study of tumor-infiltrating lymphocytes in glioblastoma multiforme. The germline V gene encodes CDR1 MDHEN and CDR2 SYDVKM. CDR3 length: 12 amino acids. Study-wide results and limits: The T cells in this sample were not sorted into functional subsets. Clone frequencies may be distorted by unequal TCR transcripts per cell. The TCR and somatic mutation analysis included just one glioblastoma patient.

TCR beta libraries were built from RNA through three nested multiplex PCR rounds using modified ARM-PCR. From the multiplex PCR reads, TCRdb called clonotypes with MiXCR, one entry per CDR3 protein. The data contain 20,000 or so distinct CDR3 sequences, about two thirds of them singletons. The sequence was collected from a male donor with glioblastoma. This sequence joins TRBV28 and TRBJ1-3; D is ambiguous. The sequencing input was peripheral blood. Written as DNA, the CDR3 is TGTGCCAGCAGGAGCTCTGGAACCACCATATATTTT. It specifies CASRSSGTTIYF.